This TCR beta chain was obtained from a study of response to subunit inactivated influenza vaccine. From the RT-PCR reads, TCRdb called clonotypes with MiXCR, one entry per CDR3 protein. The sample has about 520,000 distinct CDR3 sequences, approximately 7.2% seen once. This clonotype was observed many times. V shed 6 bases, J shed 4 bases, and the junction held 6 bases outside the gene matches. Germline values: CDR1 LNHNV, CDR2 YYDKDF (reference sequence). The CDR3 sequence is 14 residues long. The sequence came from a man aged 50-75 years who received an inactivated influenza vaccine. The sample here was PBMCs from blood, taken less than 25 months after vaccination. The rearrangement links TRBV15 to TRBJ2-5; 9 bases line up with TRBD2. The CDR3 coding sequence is TGTGCCACCAGTGGGCGGGGGGGAGGAGAGACCCAGTACTTC. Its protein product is CATSGRGGGETQYF.